One sample yielded the 9 T cell receptor beta chains listed below, sequenced in a study of shared clonotypes between healthy human individuals. Sequencing used immunoSEQ multiplex PCR; TCRdb keeps in-frame clones, though not all of them. The data contain approximately 2,000,000 clones, about 90% of them singletons. Sequenced material: naive CD4+ T cells from PBMCs. Stated subset: CD45RA+ positively selected. Every receptor here comes from a man aged 18 to 29 in good health. Some clones in this sample may be carry-over from other donors' samples.

The CDR3 nucleotides are TGTGCCAGCAGTTTTCTCGGACGGGACTATGGCTACACCTTC. Translation gives CASSFLGRDYGYTF. The chain joins TRBV27 to TRBJ1-2; D is undetermined. V gave up 3 bases and J gave up 3 bases, with 11 bases separating them. There are 14 residues in the CDR3. From germline, CDR1 is MNHEY and CDR2 SMNVEV (reference sequence).

The V and J genes are TRBV5-1 and TRBJ2-1, with D maybe TRBD1 (6 bases). V was pared by 4 bases and J by 4 bases, with 18 bases between. Germline CDR1 and CDR2: SGHRS and YFSETQ. CDR3 size: 16 residues. The CDR3 reads CASSQPQTGPYNEQFF. The CDR3 region has the DNA TGCGCCAGCAGCCAGCCCCAGACAGGACCTTACAATGAGCAGTTCTTC. The variable domain in full, with the rest retrieved from reference TRBV5-1 and TRBJ2-1, is KAGVTQTPRYLIKTRGQQVTLSCSPISGHRSVSWYQQTPGQGLQFLFEYFSETQRNKGNFPGRFSGRQFSNSRSEMNVSTLELGDSALYLCASSQPQTGPYNEQFFGPGTRLTVL.

The V and J genes are TRBV29-1 and TRBJ2-2, with D perhaps TRBD2 (5 bases). V lost 7 bases to trimming and J lost 5 bases, with 17 bases between them. The CDR3 has 14 amino acids. Germline V gene data show CDR1 as SQVTM and CDR2 as ANQGSEA. The CDR3: CSGQGSPGTGELFF. The CDR3 coding sequence is TGCAGCGGTCAAGGGAGCCCGGGAACCGGGGAGCTGTTTTTT.

The CDR3 DNA reads as TGTGCCACCGGGACAGGGAACTCTGGGGCCAACGTCCTGACTTTC. Its protein product is CATGTGNSGANVLTF. The chain couples TRBV7-8 to TRBJ2-6; 9 positions agree with TRBD1. V was clipped by 10 bases and J by 0 bases; unmatched bases: 4. Germline CDR1 and CDR2: SGHVS and FQNEAQ. CDR3 size: 15 residues.

The chain recombines TRBV4-3 with TRBJ1-5; D is perhaps TRBD1 (5 bases). The ends were cut back, 4 bases at V and 6 bases at J, with 10 bases in the middle. The CDR3 extends over 13 amino acids. From germline, CDR1 is LGHNA and CDR2 YSLEER. CDR3 coding DNA: TGCGCCAGCAGCCGGGACGGGGGTCAGCCCCAGCATTTT. The encoded protein is CASSRDGGQPQHF.

This clone was seen once. The sample holds other DNA sequences that translate to the same CDR3. The V gene is TRBV5-1, the J gene TRBJ2-1; D may be TRBD1 (5 bases). Trimming stripped 3 bases from V and 4 bases from J, with 8 bases between. Germline lookup yields CDR1 SGHRS and CDR2 YFSETQ. This CDR3 has 13 residues. The CDR3 reads CASSSQGYNEQFF. CDR3 DNA sequence: TGCGCCAGCAGCTCTCAGGGTTACAATGAGCAGTTCTTC.

V and J are TRBV2 and TRBJ2-4, with TRBD2 matching 11 bases. Germline assignment: CDR1 SNHLY and CDR2 FYNNEI. V lost 5 bases, J lost 11 bases, and 5 bases stayed unmatched. There are 13 residues in the CDR3. CDR3 residues: CASSRGTSGVQYF. The CDR3, as DNA: TGTGCCAGCAGTAGAGGGACTAGCGGAGTTCAGTACTTC.

V is TRBV11-3 and J is TRBJ2-1; 14 nucleotides agree with TRBD2. Germline V lookup: CDR1 SGHNT, CDR2 YENEEA. The CDR3 extends over 17 amino acids. V lost 4 bases and J lost 8; bases outside the gene matches: 10. The CDR3 DNA reads TGTGCCAGCAGCTGGGGACTAGCGGGAGCGGCCGTGGATGAGCAGTTCTTC. Encoded protein: CASSWGLAGAAVDEQFF.

This clone was found a few times. This sequence joins TRBV10-3 and TRBJ1-2; TRBD1 is a possible D gene (5 bases). Trimming removed 0 bases at V and 2 bases at J, with 10 bases between. The CDR3 has 15 residues. The germline V gene encodes CDR1 ENHRY and CDR2 SYGVKD. The CDR3 nucleotides are TGTGCCATCAGTGAGTCGACGCGACAGAACTATGGCTACACCTTC. Encoded protein: CAISESTRQNYGYTF.